These 11 T cell receptor beta chains originate from one sample sequenced in a study of cytomegalovirus exposure and HLA in healthy donors. With 60 Vbeta and 13 Jbeta primers, the PCR was carried out. This table comes from immunoSEQ multiplex PCR, and its TCRdb copy is limited to in-frame clones, with some not included. Among fewer than 200,000 clones listed, approximately 9.5% were seen once. Material: PBMCs. Every receptor here comes from a woman aged 30 to 39 in good health and CMV-seropositive.

This clone has only a few counts. The rearrangement joins TRBV11-2 to TRBJ2-7, with a tentative D call TRBD2 (5 bases). CDR1 is SGHAT and CDR2 is FQNNGV in the germline V gene. V was pared by 5 bases and J by 2 bases, with 16 bases between. CDR3 length equals 15 residues. The CDR3 DNA follows: TGTGCCAGCAGCCCCCCCCCACTAGAGCCCTACGAGCAGTACTTC. Residues: CASSPPPLEPYEQYF.

The chain combines TRBV6-1 with TRBJ2-7; TRBD1 aligns across 7 bases. The CDR3 has 14 residues. Unmatched junction bases numbered 10, after V lost 8 bases and J lost 3 bases. Germline V CDR1 and CDR2: MNHNS, SASEGT. The CDR3 here is CASVPRTGIYEQYF. The CDR3 DNA sequence: TGTGCCAGCGTTCCCCGGACAGGAATCTACGAGCAGTACTTC.

This clone was seen only a few times. The same CDR3 can be traced to other DNA sequences in this sample. CDR3 protein: CSARGAYGYTF. CDR3 coding DNA: TGCAGTGCTAGAGGGGCCTATGGCTACACCTTC. V usage is TRBV20-1 and J usage is TRBJ1-2; no clear D. Looked up from germline, CDR1 is DFQATT and CDR2 is SNEGSKA (reference sequence). Trimming removed 1 base from V and 4 bases from J, with 4 bases in between. The CDR3 is made up of 11 amino acids.

This clone has more than one count but fewer than ten. The rearrangement links TRBV7-9 to TRBJ2-7; TRBD2 is a possible D gene (5 bases). Trimming took off 0 bases at V and 7 bases at J, with 10 bases between the two ends. Germline lookup yields CDR1 SEHNR and CDR2 FQNEAQ (reference sequence). The CDR3 runs to 13 residues. CDR3 nucleotides: TGTGCCAGCAGCTTAGCGGGAGTAGGAGAGCAGTACTTC. Translating gives CASSLAGVGEQYF.

The chain joins TRBV2 to TRBJ1-2; 8 nucleotides line up with TRBD1. CDR3 length: 13 amino acids. Losses at the gene ends were 4 bases for V and 7 bases for J; bases not matched to a gene: 5. The germline gives CDR1 SNHLY, CDR2 FYNNEI. The CDR3, as DNA: TGTGCCAGCAGTGCAGGGGGCGCGGGTGGCTACACCTTC. It is translated as CASSAGGAGGYTF.

This chain connects TRBV5-5 to TRBJ2-3; D might be TRBD2 (5 bases). The germline V and J ends were trimmed by 0 bases and 2 bases, with 7 bases remaining between them. Germline CDR1 reads SGHKS; CDR2 reads YYEKEE (reference sequence). CDR3 length equals 14 residues. This chain's CDR3 is CASSLGGSTDTQYF. CDR3 DNA sequence: TGTGCCAGCAGCTTGGGCGGGTCCACAGATACGCAGTATTTT.

The V gene is TRBV20-1, the J gene TRBJ2-7; D remains unclear. CDR1 and CDR2 (germline): DFQATT, SNEGSKA (reference sequence). This CDR3 region has 11 residues. V lost 6 bases to trimming and J lost 2 bases, with 8 bases between them. The CDR3 loop reads CSASRTYEQYF. As DNA, the CDR3 is TGCAGTGCCTCTAGGACCTACGAGCAGTACTTC.

This clone was counted between two and nine times. This chain connects TRBV19 to TRBJ2-7; 9 bases map to TRBD1. The CDR3 sequence is 14 residues long. Germline V gives CDR1 LNHDA, CDR2 SQIVND (reference sequence). V was clipped by 8 bases and J by 0 bases; unmatched bases: 5. The CDR3 is CASSDRGRSYEQYF. The CDR3 nucleotides read TGTGCCAGTTCGGACAGGGGCCGCTCCTACGAGCAGTACTTC.

A few counts support this clone. The chain carries TRBV7-9 and TRBJ1-4; D unresolved. Germline V gene sequence: CDR1 SEHNR, CDR2 FQNEAQ (reference sequence). The CDR3 sequence is 11 residues long. The ends were cut back, 1 base at V and 13 bases at J, with 7 bases in the middle. The DNA of the CDR3 is TGTGCCAGCAGCTTAGGAGCCGGACTGTTTTTT. This sequence encodes CASSLGAGLFF.

The chain employs TRBV4-1 and TRBJ1-5, with a tentative D call TRBD1 (6 bases). From germline, CDR1 is MGHRA and CDR2 YSYEKL. V lost 4 bases, J lost 3 bases, and 16 bases lay in between. This CDR3 has 16 residues. Here the CDR3 reads CASSLVIGQHNQPQHF. The CDR3 coding sequence is TGCGCCAGCAGCCTGGTCATCGGACAGCACAATCAGCCCCAGCATTTT.

The chain joins TRBV12-5 to TRBJ1-1; TRBD1 matches at 9 bases. The V and J ends lost 5 bases and 10 bases, in that order; junction bases with no gene match: 8. Germline V gene data show CDR1 as LGHNT and CDR2 as FRNRAP. The CDR3 extends over 13 amino acids. Written as DNA, the CDR3 is TGTGCTAGTGGTGTACAGGGGGCGCTTAGAGCTTTCTTT. Residues: CASGVQGALRAFF.